This T cell receptor (beta chain) was retrieved from a study of T cells in Graves' hyperthyroidism and ophthalmopathy. The CDR3 has 13 amino acids. The germline V and J ends were trimmed by 3 bases and 6 bases, with 11 bases remaining between them. Germline CDR1 reads MNHEY; CDR2 reads SMNVEV (reference sequence). The TCR beta CDR3 regions underwent amplification using RNA transcripts as the source. The primer set for the first-round RT-PCR of the TCR CDR3 was HTBI. Each CDR3 protein is one row after TCRdb ran MiXCR on the multiplex PCR reads. The table includes over 150,000 distinct CDR3 sequences, 15% to 20% detected once.

This sequence was found in a woman aged 50 to 65 with Graves' hyperthyroidism. J is TRBJ1-1 and V is TRBV27; D is unresolved. Source material: blood. CDR3 sequence (DNA): TGTGCCAGCAGTTTTAGGAGGGAGGCTGAAGCTTTCTTT. Translated: CASSFRREAEAFF.